This T cell receptor beta chain was documented in a study of T cell repertoires in cytomegalovirus infection. As for the study in general: The public TCR beta signatures pointed to both CMV infection and matching HLA type. The study's findings and limits: Individuals carrying CMV plus the relevant HLA were identified by cumulative frequency of public TCR beta families. In two of eight donors, the top clonotype was HLA-C-restricted CMV-specific.

To note about this clonotype: Its antigen remains unknown.

The V and J ends lost 2 bases and 5 bases, in that order; junction bases with no gene match: 6. Per the germline V gene, CDR1 is SGHTS and CDR2 is YDEGEE. The CDR3 consists of 15 residues. Via MiXCR, TCRdb re-called the reads, giving one row per CDR3 protein. Of 650,000 to 900,000 distinct CDR3 sequences in the sample, around a third were seen once. The clonotype comes from a human donor in good health (CMV status not recorded). Some clones in this sample may be carry-over from other donors' samples. The J gene is TRBJ1-5, the V gene TRBV5-8; 8 bases match TRBD1. The source material was cultured CD8+ T cells from PBMCs, sampled from culture after CMV antigen stimulation. CDR3: CASSFFLTGDQPQHF. CDR3 nucleotide sequence: TGTGCCAGCAGCTTTTTTTTGACAGGGGATCAGCCCCAGCATTTT. Combining the CDR3 with reference TRBV5-8 and TRBJ1-5 gives the whole variable domain EAGVTQSPTHLIKTRGQQATLRCSPISGHTSVYWYQQALGLGLQFLLWYDEGEERNRGNFPPRFSGRQFPNYSSELNVNALELEDSALYLCASSFFLTGDQPQHFGDGTRLSIL.